A selection of T cell receptor beta chains follows, all from one sample in a study of shared clonotypes between healthy human individuals. Here immunoSEQ multiplex PCR was the method, and the copy in TCRdb shows in-frame clones only, minus some. The data show roughly 2.4 million clones, 90% to 96% seen once. Sequencing was done on a sample of naive CD4+ T cells sorted from blood. The receptor set was obtained from a young man in good health. CDR3s include the opening cysteine and the closing phenylalanine or tryptophan. A D gene is named only where the DNA matches it firmly. Clone size is shown for a subset of rows, as once, few, many or a class of expanded clone.

- TRBJ2-3 - TRBV29-1 CSVPGRGQVDTQYF TGCAGCGTTCCGGGGAGGGGGCAGGTAGATACGCAGTATTTT
- TRBJ2-1 - TRBV7-9 CASSMELDNEQFF TGTGCCAGCAGCATGGAACTGGACAATGAGCAGTTCTTC
- TRBJ2-1 - TRBV10-3 CAIADYNEQFF TGTGCCATCGCAGACTACAATGAGCAGTTCTTC
- TRBJ1-2 - TRBV4-3 CASSQDLWNYGYTF TGCGCCAGCAGCCAAGATCTTTGGAACTATGGCTACACCTTC
- TRBJ1-3 TRBD1 TRBV18 CASSPGTGERNTIYF TGTGCCAGCTCACCAGGGACAGGGGAGAGAAACACCATATATTTT
- TRBJ2-1 - TRBV7-2 CASSLVVVGVGNEQFF TGTGCCAGCAGCTTAGTCGTCGTGGGAGTTGGGAATGAGCAGTTCTTC
- TRBJ1-3 - TRBV7-9 CASSLDHGFSSGNTIYF TGTGCCAGCAGCTTAGACCACGGCTTCAGCTCTGGAAACACCATATATTTT
- TRBJ2-7 TRBD2 TRBV9 CASSAGTSSIAYEQYF TGTGCCAGCAGCGCCGGGACTAGCTCGATTGCCTACGAGCAGTACTTC
- TRBJ2-3 - TRBV5-1 CASSLGGGTDTQYF TGCGCCAGCAGCTTGGGCGGGGGCACAGATACGCAGTATTTT
- TRBJ2-3 TRBD2 TRBV11-2 CASSLGRVAGGTDTQYF TGTGCCAGCAGCTTAGGTCGGGTAGCGGGGGGCACAGATACGCAGTATTTT
- TRBJ1-5 - TRBV29-1 CSVREGNNQPQHF TGCAGCGTTCGGGAGGGGAACAATCAGCCCCAGCATTTT
once TRBJ2-1 - TRBV6-5 CASSYSAGQQFF TGTGCCAGCAGTTACTCGGCGGGACAGCAGTTCTTC
- TRBJ1-4 - TRBV25-1 CASSDAGRVNSELFF TGTGCCAGCAGTGACGCAGGCAGGGTTAACTCGGAACTGTTTTTT
- TRBJ1-4 TRBD1 TRBV7-2 CASRHGQGAPPNEKLFF TGTGCCAGCAGGCATGGACAGGGGGCGCCTCCTAATGAAAAACTGTTTTTT
- TRBJ2-3 TRBD2 TRBV6-1 CASSEAKVAGITDTQYF TGTGCCAGCAGTGAAGCGAAGGTAGCGGGGATTACAGATACGCAGTATTTT
- TRBJ2-1 TRBD2 TRBV19 CASSSDSSGRSEQFF TGTGCCAGTAGTAGCGACTCTAGCGGGAGATCTGAGCAGTTCTTC
- TRBJ2-7 - TRBV6-6 CASSYSDRGEQYF TGTGCCAGCAGTTACTCGGACCGAGGGGAGCAGTACTTC